The sequence of this T cell receptor beta chain was determined in a study of graft-versus-host responses after intestinal transplantation. About the study: Transplant recipients had multivisceral, liver-intestinal, or isolated intestinal grafts. Whole-study findings and limits: Investigators detected GvH clones in recipient marrow, with some emerging earlier in ileum or blood. The presence of high graft-versus-host to host-versus-graft clonal ratios in allografts characterized patients with graft-donor T cell macrochimerism. Declining HvG levels early post-transplant were linked to peak circulating GvH clone levels.

With respect to this clone: Its antigen is still unknown.

TCRdb's copy holds only in-frame clones and misses some; the assay was immunoSEQ multiplex PCR. Altogether 15,000 to 20,000 clones are present, roughly 90% being singletons, with the ten largest covering 1.9%. The specimen was PBMCs, collected more than 350 days after transplant. This sequence originates from a human patient who received an intestinal transplant, so some T cells may come from the graft donor.

This chain's CDR3 is CASKPGQENYGYTF. The CDR3 DNA sequence: TGCGCCAGCAAACCGGGACAGGAAAACTATGGCTACACCTTC. The chain couples TRBV5-1 to TRBJ1-2; 8 bases match TRBD1. There are 14 residues in the CDR3. V was clipped by 6 bases and J by 2 bases; unmatched bases: 6. In germline, CDR1 is SGHRS, CDR2 YFSETQ.